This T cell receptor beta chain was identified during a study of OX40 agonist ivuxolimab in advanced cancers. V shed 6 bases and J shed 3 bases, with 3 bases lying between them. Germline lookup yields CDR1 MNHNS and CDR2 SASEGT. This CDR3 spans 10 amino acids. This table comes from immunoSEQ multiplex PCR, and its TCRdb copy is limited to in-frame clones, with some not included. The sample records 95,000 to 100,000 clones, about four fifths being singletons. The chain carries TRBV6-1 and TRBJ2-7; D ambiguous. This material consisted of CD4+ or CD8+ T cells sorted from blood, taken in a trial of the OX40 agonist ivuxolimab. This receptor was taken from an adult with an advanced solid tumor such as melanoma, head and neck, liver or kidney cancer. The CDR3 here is CASRLYEQYF. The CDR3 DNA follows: TGTGCCAGCAGGCTCTACGAGCAGTACTTC.